This T cell receptor beta chain stems from a study of blood T cell repertoires in COVID-19. The CDR3 sequence is 13 residues long. Trimming stripped 4 bases from V and 2 bases from J, with 8 bases between. Germline CDR1 is SNHLY and CDR2 is FYNNEI. TCRdb's copy holds only in-frame clones and misses some; the assay was immunoSEQ multiplex PCR. This repertoire shows about 160,000 clones, about 86% found once; its top ten account for about 9.4%. Sample: peripheral blood. V is TRBV2 and J is TRBJ1-2; no firm D call. This receptor was obtained from a woman aged 70-85 years with COVID-19, enrolled during active disease. This chain's CDR3 is CASSVLENYGYTF. CDR3 DNA sequence: TGTGCCAGCAGTGTTCTGGAGAACTATGGCTACACCTTC.